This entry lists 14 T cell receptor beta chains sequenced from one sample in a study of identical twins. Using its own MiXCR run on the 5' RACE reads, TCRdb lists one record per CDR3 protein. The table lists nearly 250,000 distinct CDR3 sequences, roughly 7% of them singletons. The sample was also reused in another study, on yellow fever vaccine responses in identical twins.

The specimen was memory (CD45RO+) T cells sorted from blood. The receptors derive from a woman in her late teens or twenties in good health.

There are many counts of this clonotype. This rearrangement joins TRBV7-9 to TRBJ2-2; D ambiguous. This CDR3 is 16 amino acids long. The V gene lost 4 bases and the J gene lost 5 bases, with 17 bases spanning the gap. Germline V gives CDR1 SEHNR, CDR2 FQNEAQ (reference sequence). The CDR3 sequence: CASSSPWNGETGELFF. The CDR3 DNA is TGTGCCAGCAGCTCCCCATGGAATGGGGAAACCGGGGAGCTGTTTTTT.

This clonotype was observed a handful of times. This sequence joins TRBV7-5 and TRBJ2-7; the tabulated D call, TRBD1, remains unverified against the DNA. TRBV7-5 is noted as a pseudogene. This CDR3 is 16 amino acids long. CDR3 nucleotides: TGTATCTATTTAAGGGGGGCAGCTCCGTGTACCTACGAGCAGTACGTC. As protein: CIYLRGAAPCTYEQYV.

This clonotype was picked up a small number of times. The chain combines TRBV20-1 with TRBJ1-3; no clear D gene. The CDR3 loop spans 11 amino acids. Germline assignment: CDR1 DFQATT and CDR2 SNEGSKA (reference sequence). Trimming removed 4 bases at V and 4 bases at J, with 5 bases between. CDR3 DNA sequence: TGCAGTGCTAATCACGGAAACACCATATATTTT. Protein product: CSANHGNTIYF.

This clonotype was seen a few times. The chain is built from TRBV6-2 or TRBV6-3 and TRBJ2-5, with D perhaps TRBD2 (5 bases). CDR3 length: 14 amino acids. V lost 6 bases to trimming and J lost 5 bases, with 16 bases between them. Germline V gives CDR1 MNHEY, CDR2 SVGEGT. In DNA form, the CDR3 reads TGTGCCAGCAGCCCAGCGGCCCGATGGGAGACCCAGTACTTC. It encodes CASSPAARWETQYF.

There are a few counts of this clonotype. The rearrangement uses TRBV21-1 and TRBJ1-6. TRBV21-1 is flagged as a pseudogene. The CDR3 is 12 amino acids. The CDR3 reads CASRNGDSPLHF. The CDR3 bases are TGTGCCAGCAGGAACGGGGATTCACCCCTCCACTTT.

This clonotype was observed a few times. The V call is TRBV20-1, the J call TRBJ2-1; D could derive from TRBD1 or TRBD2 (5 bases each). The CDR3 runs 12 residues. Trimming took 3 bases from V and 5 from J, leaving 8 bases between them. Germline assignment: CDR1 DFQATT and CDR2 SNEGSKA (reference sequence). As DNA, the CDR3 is TGCAGTGCTAGTTCGGGACACAATGAGCAGTTCTTC. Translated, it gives CSASSGHNEQFF.

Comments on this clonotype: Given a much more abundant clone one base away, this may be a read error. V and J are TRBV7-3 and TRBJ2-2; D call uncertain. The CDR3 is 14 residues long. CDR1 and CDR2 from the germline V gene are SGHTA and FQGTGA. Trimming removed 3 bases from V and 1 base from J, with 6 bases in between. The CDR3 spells CASSLDGNTGELFF. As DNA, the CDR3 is TGTGCCAGCAGCTTGGACGGGAACACCGGGGAGCTGTTTTTT.

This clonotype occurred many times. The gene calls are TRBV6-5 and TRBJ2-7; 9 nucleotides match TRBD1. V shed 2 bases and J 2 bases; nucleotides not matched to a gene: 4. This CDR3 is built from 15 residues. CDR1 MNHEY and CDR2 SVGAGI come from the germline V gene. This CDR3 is CASSYLRDRAYEQYF. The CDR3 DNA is TGTGCCAGCAGTTACCTCCGGGACAGGGCCTACGAGCAGTACTTC.

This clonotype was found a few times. The CDR3 protein is CASSPTGTGGLNEQFF. DNA of the CDR3: TGCGCCAGCAGCCCCACCGGGACAGGGGGCCTAAATGAGCAGTTCTTC. The chain employs TRBV5-1 and TRBJ2-1; 12 bases are shared with TRBD1. The V and J ends lost 4 bases and 7 bases, in that order; junction bases with no gene match: 9. Germline lookup yields CDR1 SGHRS and CDR2 YFSETQ. This CDR3 spans 16 amino acids.

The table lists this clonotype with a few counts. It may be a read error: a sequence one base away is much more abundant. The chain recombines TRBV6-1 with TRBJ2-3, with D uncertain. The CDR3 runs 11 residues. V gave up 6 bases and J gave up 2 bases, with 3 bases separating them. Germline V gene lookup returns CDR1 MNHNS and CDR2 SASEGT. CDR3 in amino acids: CASRYTDTQYF. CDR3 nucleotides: TGTGCCAGCAGATACACAGATACGCAGTATTTT.

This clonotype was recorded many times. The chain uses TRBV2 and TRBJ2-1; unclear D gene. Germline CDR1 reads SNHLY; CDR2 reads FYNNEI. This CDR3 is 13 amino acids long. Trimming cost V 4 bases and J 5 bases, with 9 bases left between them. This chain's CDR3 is CASSGTSNNEQFF. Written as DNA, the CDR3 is TGTGCCAGCAGTGGGACGTCCAACAATGAGCAGTTCTTC.

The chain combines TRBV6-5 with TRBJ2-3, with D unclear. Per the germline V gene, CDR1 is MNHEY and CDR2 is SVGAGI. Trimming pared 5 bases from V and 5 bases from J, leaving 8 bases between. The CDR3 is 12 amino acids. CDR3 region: CASSRQGDTQYF. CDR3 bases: TGTGCCAGCAGTCGCCAAGGAGATACGCAGTATTTT.

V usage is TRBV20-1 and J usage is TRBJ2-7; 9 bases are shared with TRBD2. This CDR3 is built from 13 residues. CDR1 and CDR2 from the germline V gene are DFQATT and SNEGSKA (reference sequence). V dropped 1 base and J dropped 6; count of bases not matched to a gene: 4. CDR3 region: CSARVAGASEQYF. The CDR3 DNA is TGCAGTGCTAGAGTAGCGGGGGCCTCCGAGCAGTACTTC.

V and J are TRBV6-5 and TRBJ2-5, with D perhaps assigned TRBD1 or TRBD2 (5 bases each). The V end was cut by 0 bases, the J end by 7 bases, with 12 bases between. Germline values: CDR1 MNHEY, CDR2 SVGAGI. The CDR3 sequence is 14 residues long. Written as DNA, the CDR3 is TGTGCCAGCAGTTACTCCCCAGGGACCGGGACCCAGTACTTC. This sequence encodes CASSYSPGTGTQYF.